The 5 T cell receptor beta chains below were found in one sample sequenced in a study of blood T cell repertoires in COVID-19 (dated by TCRdb to 2018 to 2021). The library was built by means of the immunoSEQ multiplex PCR assay. TCRdb re-hosts the immuneACCESS table, in-frame sequences only. Its copies lack some clones; in the studies checked, an unresolved V gene accounts for under half of them, and the cause for the rest is not known. For this sample there are around 67,000 clones; approximately 78% appear just once. The ten largest clones capture around 9.2% of the sample. Sequencing was carried out using peripheral blood. The receptors stem from a human donor in a cohort sampled during active COVID-19.

The rearrangement joins TRBV29-1 to TRBJ1-1; D might be TRBD1 (5 bases). Trimming cost V 3 bases and J 5 bases, with 16 bases left between them. The CDR3 sequence is 14 residues long. Germline values: CDR1 SQVTM, CDR2 ANQGSEA. The CDR3 coding sequence is TGCAGCGTTGAGGCGGGACGGACCGTAACTGAAGCTTTCTTT. Translating gives CSVEAGRTVTEAFF.

This clone was seen more than once but under ten times. The V call is TRBV7-8, the J call TRBJ2-7; 13 bases agree with TRBD2. The CDR3 totals 17 residues. J lost 4 bases, V lost 2 bases, and 8 bases had no gene match. Looked up from germline, CDR1 is SGHVS and CDR2 is FQNEAQ. CDR3 DNA sequence: TGTGCCAGCAGCTTAATGGGGACTAGCGGGACCTATTACGAGCAGTACTTC. Amino acids: CASSLMGTSGTYYEQYF.

The gene calls are TRBV19 and TRBJ1-2; TRBD1 aligns across 7 bases. This CDR3 is 14 amino acids long. Germline assignment: CDR1 LNHDA and CDR2 SQIVND (reference sequence). The J segment lost 4 bases and the V segment lost 6 bases, leaving 8 bases of the junction unmatched. CDR3 sequence (DNA): TGTGCCAGTAGAAAACTGGGACAGCTCTATGGCTACACCTTC. It encodes CASRKLGQLYGYTF.

The CDR3 region has the DNA TGTGCCAGCAGTGGGGAAGGGGCGGGAAGCAGGGAGCAGTACTTC. This encodes CASSGEGAGSREQYF. This sequence joins TRBV28 and TRBJ2-7; weak D call: TRBD2 (6 bases). V lost 5 bases to trimming and J lost 7 bases, with 21 bases between them. This CDR3 has 15 amino acids. From germline, CDR1 is MDHEN and CDR2 SYDVKM.

The genes are TRBV30 and TRBJ2-1; D is unresolved. This CDR3 spans 14 amino acids. Germline CDR1 GTSNPN, CDR2 SVGIG (reference sequence). Trimming stripped 5 bases from V and 0 bases from J, with 11 bases between. The CDR3 sequence is CAWALRSSYNEQFF. Here the CDR3 DNA reads TGTGCCTGGGCCCTTAGGAGCTCCTACAATGAGCAGTTCTTC.